Described below is a single T cell receptor beta chain sequence and its context. This record belongs to a study of blood T cell repertoires in COVID-19. Study overall: Specimens from acute and convalescent COVID-19 originated in the United States, Italy and Spain.

Source study methods: Cell counts per sample came from amplifying reference gene primers. Data came from immunoSEQ multiplex PCR; TCRdb stores just in-frame clones and leaves some out. That table gives V, J and clone size, and the DNA gave D and trimming. The sample consists of 180,000 or so clones, about nine tenths of them appearing once. CDR3 length equals 12 residues. Trimming pared 5 bases from V and 4 bases from J, leaving 5 bases between. Per the germline V gene, CDR1 is SGHAT and CDR2 is FQNNGV. The gene calls are TRBV11-2 and TRBJ2-2; maybe TRBD2 (5 bases). Sequencing used peripheral blood. This TCR was recovered from a man in his forties or fifties with acute or convalescent COVID-19. CDR3 nucleotide sequence: TGTGCCAGCAGCCGGGGCACCGGGGAGCTGTTTTTT. It yields the protein CASSRGTGELFF.